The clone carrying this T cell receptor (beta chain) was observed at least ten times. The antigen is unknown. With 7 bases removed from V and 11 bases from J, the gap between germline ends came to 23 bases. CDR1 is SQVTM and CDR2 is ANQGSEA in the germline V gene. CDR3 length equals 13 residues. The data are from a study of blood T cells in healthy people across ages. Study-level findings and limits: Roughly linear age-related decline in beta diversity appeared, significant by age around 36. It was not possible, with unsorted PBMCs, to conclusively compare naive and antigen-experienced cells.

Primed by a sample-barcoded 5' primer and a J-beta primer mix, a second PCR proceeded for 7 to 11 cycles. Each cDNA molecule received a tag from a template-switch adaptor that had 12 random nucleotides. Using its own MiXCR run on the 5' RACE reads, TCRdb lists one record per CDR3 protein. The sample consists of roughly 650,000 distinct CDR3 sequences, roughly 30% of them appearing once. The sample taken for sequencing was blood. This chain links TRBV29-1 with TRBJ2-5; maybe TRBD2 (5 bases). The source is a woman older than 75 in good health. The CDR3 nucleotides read TGCAGCGCTGCCGTCGGGCGGGTTCGAGAGCAGTACTTC. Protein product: CSAAVGRVREQYF.